This record covers a single T cell receptor (beta chain). TCRdb itself ran the RT-PCR reads through MiXCR, one entry per CDR3 protein. The sample holds about 680,000 distinct CDR3 sequences, approximately 15% seen once. CDR1 and CDR2 from the germline V gene are DFQATT and SNEGSKA (reference sequence). V lost 3 bases and J lost 1, with 12 bases in between. This CDR3 region has 14 residues. The chain combines TRBV20-1 with TRBJ1-1; D unclear. This TCR was sampled from a female donor in good health, serving as a healthy control. Input material: memory CD4+ T cells from blood. The CDR3: CSARGWRSNTEAFF. The CDR3 region has the DNA TGCAGTGCTAGGGGGTGGAGATCGAACACTGAAGCTTTCTTT.